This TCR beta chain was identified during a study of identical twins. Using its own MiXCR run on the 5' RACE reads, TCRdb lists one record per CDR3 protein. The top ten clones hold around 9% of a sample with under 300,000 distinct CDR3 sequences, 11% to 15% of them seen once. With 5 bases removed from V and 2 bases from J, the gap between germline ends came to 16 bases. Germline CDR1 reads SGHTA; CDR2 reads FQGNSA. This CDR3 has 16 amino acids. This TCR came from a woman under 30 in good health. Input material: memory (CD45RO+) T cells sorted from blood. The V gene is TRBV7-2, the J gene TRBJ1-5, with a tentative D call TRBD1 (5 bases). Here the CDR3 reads CASSLDRLGGNQPQHF. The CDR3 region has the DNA TGTGCCAGCAGCCTAGACAGACTGGGGGGCAATCAGCCCCAGCATTTT. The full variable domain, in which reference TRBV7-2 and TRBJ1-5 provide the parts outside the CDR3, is GAGVSQSPSNKVTEKGKDVELRCDPISGHTALYWYRQSLGQGLEFLIYFQGNSAPDKSGLPSDRFSAERTGGSVSTLTIQRTQQEDSAVYLCASSLDRLGGNQPQHFGDGTRLSIL.